These 22 T cell receptor beta chains came from one sample sequenced in a study of T cells after yellow fever vaccination. TCRdb reprocessed the 5' RACE reads via MiXCR and lists one record per CDR3 protein. Of 100,000 to 150,000 distinct CDR3 sequences detected, roughly 9% appear once; the ten largest clones hold approximately 37%. The specimen was CD8+ T cells sorted from PBMCs, collected on the day of the yellow fever booster vaccination. The source is a man younger than 35 who received the YFV17D yellow fever vaccine.

The V and J genes are TRBV6-6 and TRBJ1-1; 8 nucleotides agree with TRBD1. CDR1 and CDR2 from the germline V gene are MNHNY and SVGAGI (reference sequence). V lost 10 bases to trimming and J lost 5 bases; unmatched junction nucleotides: 9. The CDR3 covers 13 residues. The CDR3 DNA follows: TGTGCCACCGGTGGACAGGGTGGAACTGAAGCTTTCTTT. Protein: CATGGQGGTEAFF.

This rearrangement joins TRBV29-1 to TRBJ1-2; 9 bases align to TRBD1. Germline-derived CDR1 and CDR2 are SQVTM and ANQGSEA. The ends lost 5 bases at V and 5 bases at J; junction bases unmatched: 6. CDR3 length: 13 amino acids. CDR3 DNA sequence: TGCAGCGTTAAACAGGGGGCGATATATGGCTACACCTTC. Encoded protein: CSVKQGAIYGYTF.

V usage is TRBV19 and J usage is TRBJ2-2; 7 bases match TRBD1. The germline gives CDR1 LNHDA, CDR2 SQIVND (reference sequence). The V and J ends lost 8 bases and 1 base, in that order; junction bases with no gene match: 7. The CDR3 covers 15 residues. In nucleotides, the CDR3 is TGTGCCAGTGAAAGCCGGGACAGGAACACCGGGGAGCTGTTTTTT. As protein: CASESRDRNTGELFF. The variable domain in full, with the rest retrieved from reference TRBV19 and TRBJ2-2, is DGGITQSPKYLFRKEGQNVTLSCEQNLNHDAMYWYRQDPGQGLRLIYYSQIVNDFQKGDIAEGYSVSREKKESFPLTVTSAQKNPTAFYLCASESRDRNTGELFFGEGSRLTVL.

CDR3 in amino acids: CASSLDEAYEQYF. CDR3 nucleotide sequence: TGCGCCAGCAGCTTGGACGAAGCCTACGAGCAGTACTTC. V usage is TRBV5-1 and J usage is TRBJ2-7; D call uncertain. The CDR3 sequence is 13 residues long. V was shortened by 0 bases and J by 2 bases, with 6 bases between the two germline ends. CDR1 and CDR2 (germline): SGHRS, YFSETQ.

This chain links TRBV13 with TRBJ1-1; the D gene is possibly TRBD1 (6 bases). V lost 5 bases, J lost 4 bases, and 14 bases lay in between. Germline V gene data show CDR1 as PRHDT and CDR2 as FYEKMQ (reference sequence). The CDR3 is 14 amino acids. The CDR3 spells CASSLRGYGTEAFF. The CDR3 DNA is TGTGCCAGCAGCCTTAGGGGGTACGGCACTGAAGCTTTCTTT.

The chain's CDR3 is CASNAGPRNTEAFF. As DNA, the CDR3 is TGTGCCAGTAATGCGGGCCCGCGAAACACTGAAGCTTTCTTT. The rearrangement uses TRBV6-2 or TRBV6-3 and TRBJ1-1, with D unresolved. Trimming pared 9 bases from V and 2 bases from J, leaving 16 bases between. The germline V gene has CDR1 MNHEY and CDR2 SVGEGT. The CDR3 totals 14 residues.

This clonotype was counted a few times. This sequence joins TRBV7-9 and TRBJ1-3; TRBD1 might be the D (6 bases). The CDR3 is 20 amino acids. Germline CDR1 SEHNR, CDR2 FQNEAQ (reference sequence). The V end lost 4 bases, the J end lost 0 bases, and 25 bases lay between the germline ends. Written as DNA, the CDR3 is TGTGCCAGCAGCTCCCCGGTACCGGGGGCGGGTGGAATCTCTGGAAACACCATATATTTT. It translates to CASSSPVPGAGGISGNTIYF.

This chain links TRBV27 with TRBJ1-2, with 9 bases lining up with TRBD1. The CDR3 is made up of 14 amino acids. V lost 5 bases and J lost 5; bases outside the gene matches: 6. CDR1 and CDR2 (germline): MNHEY, SMNVEV (reference sequence). The CDR3 is CASSPTGGRYGYTF. CDR3 in DNA: TGTGCCAGCAGTCCGACAGGGGGACGGTATGGCTACACCTTC.

This chain connects TRBV3-1 to TRBJ1-1; 10 bases line up with TRBD1. The V and J ends lost 1 base and 2 bases, in that order; junction bases with no gene match: 10. Germline loops: CDR1 LGHDT, CDR2 YNNKEL (reference sequence). The CDR3 length is 18 residues. This CDR3 is CASSQVSDRGRGNTEAFF. The CDR3 DNA reads as TGTGCCAGCAGCCAAGTTTCAGACAGGGGGCGGGGAAACACTGAAGCTTTCTTT.

Ten or more counts support this clonotype. The chain is built from TRBV20-1 and TRBJ1-6; D perhaps matches TRBD1 (5 bases). CDR1 is DFQATT, CDR2 SNEGSKA, per germline (reference sequence). The CDR3 runs to 13 residues. The V end lost 2 bases, the J end lost 7 bases, and 9 bases lay between the germline ends. CDR3 amino acids: CSARQGGNSPLHF. CDR3 coding DNA: TGCAGTGCTAGACAGGGAGGGAATTCACCCCTCCACTTT.

This clonotype has a handful of counts. The chain uses TRBV24-1 and TRBJ2-7, with no clear D. The germline V gene encodes CDR1 KGHDR and CDR2 SFDVKD. CDR3 length: 13 amino acids. V was clipped by 9 bases and J by 0 bases, with 11 bases between them. CDR3 in amino acids: CATPIQASYEQYF. The CDR3 nucleotides read TGTGCCACCCCAATTCAGGCCTCCTACGAGCAGTACTTC.

The chain links TRBV5-1 to TRBJ2-2, with D possibly matching TRBD1 (6 bases). CDR3 length: 16 amino acids. Trimming cost V 1 base and J 4 bases, with 14 bases left between them. Germline CDR1 SGHRS, CDR2 YFSETQ. CDR3 residues: CASSLYRATGTGELFF. The CDR3 DNA follows: TGCGCCAGCAGCTTGTATCGGGCGACAGGCACCGGGGAGCTGTTTTTT. Full variable domain (remainder filled in from reference TRBV5-1 and TRBJ2-2): KAGVTQTPRYLIKTRGQQVTLSCSPISGHRSVSWYQQTPGQGLQFLFEYFSETQRNKGNFPGRFSGRQFSNSRSEMNVSTLELGDSALYLCASSLYRATGTGELFFGEGSRLTVL.

The J gene is TRBJ1-2, the V gene TRBV7-8, with D tentatively TRBD1 (5 bases). V was pared by 1 base and J by 2 bases, with 11 bases between. The CDR3 is 15 residues long. CDR1 and CDR2 from the germline V gene are SGHVS and FQNEAQ. DNA of the CDR3: TGTGCCAGCAGCTTAGGGCGGGGGGAGAACTATGGCTACACCTTC. This translates into CASSLGRGENYGYTF.

This clonotype appeared a few times. This chain uses TRBV4-2 with TRBJ2-7; D remains ambiguous. Deletions cut 1 base from V and 0 bases from J, with 10 bases between. This CDR3 is 15 amino acids long. Germline V gene sequence: CDR1 LGHNA, CDR2 YNFKEQ. CDR3 DNA sequence: TGTGCCAGCAGCCAAGGGGCTACGTTCTCCTACGAGCAGTACTTC. This gives the protein CASSQGATFSYEQYF.

This clonotype was seen more than once but under ten times. This rearrangement joins TRBV11-1 to TRBJ2-5, with D possibly being TRBD1 or TRBD2 (5 bases each). The CDR3 length is 14 residues. Trimming cost V 1 base and J 3 bases, with 9 bases left between them. CDR1 and CDR2 from the germline V gene are SGHAT and FQDESV (reference sequence). The CDR3 DNA sequence: TGTGCCAGCAGCTTAGTTGGGACGGAAGAGACCCAGTACTTC. Translating gives CASSLVGTEETQYF.

CDR3 bases: TGCAGTGCTCGGGGGGGCGCCTACAATGAGCAGTTCTTC. Protein product: CSARGGAYNEQFF. The chain recombines TRBV20-1 with TRBJ2-1; TRBD2 matches 8 bases. CDR3 length equals 13 residues. V dropped 5 bases and J dropped 2; count of bases not matched to a gene: 2. Germline-derived CDR1 and CDR2 are DFQATT and SNEGSKA (reference sequence).

The rearrangement links TRBV27 to TRBJ2-1; 7 positions agree with TRBD1. Germline CDR1 is MNHEY and CDR2 is SMNVEV (reference sequence). Losses at the gene ends were 6 bases for V and 2 bases for J; bases not matched to a gene: 13. The CDR3 sequence is 17 residues long. CDR3 in DNA: TGTGCCAGCAGGGTAGGGGAAATCACAGGGGCCTACAATGAGCAGTTCTTC. Amino acid sequence: CASRVGEITGAYNEQFF.

The rearrangement links TRBV12-3 or TRBV12-4 to TRBJ2-5; 9 nucleotides agree with TRBD1. Trimming at V came to 5 bases and at J to 4 bases, leaving 8 bases not matched to a gene. CDR3 length: 15 residues. CDR3: CASSPTGQGRETQYF. For the CDR3, the DNA is TGTGCCAGCAGTCCAACGGGACAGGGTCGAGAGACCCAGTACTTC.

This clonotype was seen a few times. The chain carries TRBV7-8 and TRBJ2-1; D is unresolved. This CDR3 contains 15 residues. The germline V gene has CDR1 SGHVS and CDR2 FQNEAQ. The germline V and J ends were trimmed by 5 bases and 4 bases, with 15 bases remaining between them. CDR3 DNA sequence: TGTGCCAGCAGCCCCGGGCCCCAACAGTACAATGAGCAGTTCTTC. Its translation: CASSPGPQQYNEQFF.

J is TRBJ2-2 and V is TRBV4-2; 12 nucleotides line up with TRBD1. CDR1 LGHNA and CDR2 YNFKEQ come from the germline V gene. The ends lost 4 bases at V and 4 bases at J; junction bases unmatched: 7. The CDR3 totals 17 residues. CDR3 coding DNA: TGTGCCAGCAGCCTGGGACAGGGGGCGCGGGTCACCGGGGAGCTGTTTTTT. As protein: CASSLGQGARVTGELFF.

Many counts were recorded for this clonotype. J is TRBJ2-5 and V is TRBV6-5, with 10 bases matching TRBD2. V was clipped by 4 bases and J by 4 bases; unmatched bases: 6. Germline V gene sequence: CDR1 MNHEY, CDR2 SVGAGI. This CDR3 comprises 15 residues. This CDR3 is CASSFSGGAVETQYF. In DNA form, the CDR3 reads TGTGCCAGCAGTTTCAGCGGGGGGGCCGTAGAGACCCAGTACTTC.

This chain connects TRBV7-9 to TRBJ2-7, with TRBD1 identical over 8 bases. The V and J ends lost 5 bases and 3 bases, in that order; junction bases with no gene match: 9. This CDR3 spans 15 amino acids. The germline V gene encodes CDR1 SEHNR and CDR2 FQNEAQ (reference sequence). The CDR3 DNA reads as TGTGCCAGCAGCCCTGGACAGGGCCCCAACTACGAGCAGTACGTC. Translated: CASSPGQGPNYEQYV.